This is a list of T cell receptor beta chains from one sample in a study of CXCR3-negative and CXCR3-positive naive CD8 T cells. Following a re-call of the 5' RACE reads, TCRdb has one entry per CDR3 protein and lacks DNA. The sample table includes approximately 60,000 distinct CDR3 sequences. Source material: memory CD8+ T cells from blood. The receptors come from a human donor in good health. Some clones in this sample may be carry-over from other donors' samples. The CDR3 runs from the conserved cysteine through the conserved F or W.

j_call	v_call	cdr3_aa
TRBJ2-2	TRBV6-2/TRBV6-3	CASSYEGESGELFF
TRBJ2-7	TRBV28	CASSYRGANEQYF
TRBJ1-6	TRBV20-1	CSAGGKAYNSPLHF
TRBJ2-7	TRBV7-2	CASSWTSGTYEQYF
TRBJ2-2	TRBV27	CASSRPNTGELFF
TRBJ2-7	TRBV7-9	CASSAMGGQERSYEQYF
TRBJ2-7	TRBV5-1	CASTTLEGGGYYEQYF
TRBJ2-1	TRBV4-3	CASSPDRTYNEQFF
TRBJ1-4	TRBV7-9	CASSTTSGLMFF
TRBJ2-1	TRBV11-3	CASSLGWDRGGLAGNEQFF
TRBJ1-5	TRBV6-2/TRBV6-3	CASSPEQEYSNQPQHF
TRBJ2-3	TRBV7-8	CASSSLAPGLSTDTQYF
TRBJ2-1	TRBV27	CASSSLRRYEQFF
TRBJ2-1	TRBV29-1	CSSTGTGLYGSYNEQFF
TRBJ1-1	TRBV29-1	CSVLTGGAEAFF
TRBJ2-3	TRBV11-3	CASSLDPQGSFTDTQYF
TRBJ2-7	TRBV20-1	CSAGGSGVGYEQYF
TRBJ2-5	TRBV29-1	CSVVKAGVAQETQYF
TRBJ2-7	TRBV5-5	CASSSWTGNYEQYF
TRBJ2-5	TRBV7-6	CASSRTVGQGFGETQYF
TRBJ2-1	TRBV7-7	CASSLGQGSEQFF
TRBJ1-1	TRBV29-1	CIGGVNTEAFF
TRBJ2-1	TRBV29-1	CSVVGAGTSYNEQFF
TRBJ1-1	TRBV7-2	CASSWRNTEAFF
TRBJ2-5	TRBV28	CALGTSGSSETQYF
TRBJ1-5	TRBV5-1	CAREKTGVRNQPQHF
TRBJ2-7	TRBV3-1	CASSLATYEQYF
TRBJ2-1	TRBV6-4	CASSDYSGTSGEQFF
TRBJ1-1	TRBV12-3/TRBV12-4	CASSADRPEAFF
TRBJ1-5	TRBV28	CASSFEGDYSNQPQHF
TRBJ2-7	TRBV20-1	CSAARTSGGGWKQYF
TRBJ2-7	TRBV29-1	CSVGFENTYEQYF
TRBJ2-7	TRBV20-1	CSASRVISGGYEQYF